Listed below are T cell receptor beta chains from one sample, sequenced in a study of blood T cells in healthy people across ages. TCRdb re-analysed the 5' RACE reads in MiXCR, keeping a single row per CDR3 protein. The sample includes 1.5 million to 2 million distinct CDR3 sequences, about 49% of them seen just once. Sequences were obtained from blood. Every receptor here comes from a woman between 35 and 50 years old in good health. The CDR3 runs from the conserved cysteine through the conserved F or W. Each record gives: CDR3 DNA, CDR3 protein, D gene, J gene, V gene, clone size. D genes are given only for firm matches. The size entry is marked missing in some rows and otherwise reads once, few, many or a size class.

CDR3nt: TGCAGCGCCGGCGGGGGATCTGAAAAACTGTTTTTT; CDR3aa: CSAGGGSEKLFF; d_gene: -; j_gene: TRBJ1-4; v_gene: TRBV29-1; abundance: few
CDR3nt: TGTGCCACCAGCAGATTGGGACAGGGAGGCGTAAAACTGTTTTTT; CDR3aa: CATSRLGQGGVKLFF; d_gene: TRBD1; j_gene: TRBJ1-4; v_gene: TRBV15; abundance: -
CDR3nt: TGTGCCTCGATGAGCCGCCAGGGGGGAAACTATGGCTACACCTTC; CDR3aa: CASMSRQGGNYGYTF; d_gene: TRBD1; j_gene: TRBJ1-2; v_gene: TRBV19; abundance: few
CDR3nt: TGCAGTGCAATGGGGACGCGGGGGCCGGATGGCTACACCTTC; CDR3aa: CSAMGTRGPDGYTF; d_gene: -; j_gene: TRBJ1-2; v_gene: TRBV20-1; abundance: -
CDR3nt: TGTGCCAGCAGATGGGGGGGCCCCTACAATGAGCAGTACTTC; CDR3aa: CASRWGGPYNEQYF; d_gene: -; j_gene: TRBJ2-7; v_gene: TRBV27; abundance: -
CDR3nt: TGCAGCGCCCAGGGAGGGGGCTCGGACTATGGCTACACCTTC; CDR3aa: CSAQGGGSDYGYTF; d_gene: TRBD1; j_gene: TRBJ1-2; v_gene: TRBV29-1; abundance: few
CDR3nt: TGTGCCAGCAGTTCCATGGGGACATACGAGCAGTACTTC; CDR3aa: CASSSMGTYEQYF; d_gene: -; j_gene: TRBJ2-7; v_gene: TRBV6-1; abundance: few
CDR3nt: TGCGCCAGCAGCTTGCAGGGGGCTTTCTACAATGAGCAGTTCTTC; CDR3aa: CASSLQGAFYNEQFF; d_gene: TRBD1; j_gene: TRBJ2-1; v_gene: TRBV5-1; abundance: few
CDR3nt: TGTGCCAGCAGTGTAGAGGGACAGGGCGGGGTGGTCAAAAACATTCAGTACTTC; CDR3aa: CASSVEGQGGVVKNIQYF; d_gene: TRBD1; j_gene: TRBJ2-4; v_gene: TRBV2; abundance: -
CDR3nt: TGTGCCAGCCGACAGGGGTCGGACACAGATACGCAGTATTTT; CDR3aa: CASRQGSDTDTQYF; d_gene: TRBD1; j_gene: TRBJ2-3; v_gene: TRBV7-9; abundance: few
CDR3nt: TGTGCCAGCAGCTTAGAAGCCAGGGGCTACGAGCAGTACTTC; CDR3aa: CASSLEARGYEQYF; d_gene: -; j_gene: TRBJ2-7; v_gene: TRBV7-2; abundance: -
CDR3nt: TGCGCCAGCAGCCCGGACAGGGGACGCATGGAGACCCAGTACTTC; CDR3aa: CASSPDRGRMETQYF; d_gene: TRBD1; j_gene: TRBJ2-5; v_gene: TRBV4-1; abundance: -
CDR3nt: TGCGCCAGCGGGGCGGGGTCAATAGGGGCTGAGCAGTTCTTC; CDR3aa: CASGAGSIGAEQFF; d_gene: -; j_gene: TRBJ2-1; v_gene: TRBV4-3; abundance: -
CDR3nt: TGTGCCAGCAGCCGGACTAGCGTGGAGGATACGCAGTATTTT; CDR3aa: CASSRTSVEDTQYF; d_gene: TRBD2; j_gene: TRBJ2-3; v_gene: TRBV9; abundance: few
CDR3nt: TGCAGTGCTAGTATGCGGGGGGGTCGACTCTCCTACGAGCAGTACTTC; CDR3aa: CSASMRGGRLSYEQYF; d_gene: TRBD2; j_gene: TRBJ2-7; v_gene: TRBV20-1; abundance: -
CDR3nt: TGCAGCGACGGAGGTGGGGGAGGAACTGAAGCTTTCTTT; CDR3aa: CSDGGGGGTEAFF; d_gene: -; j_gene: TRBJ1-1; v_gene: TRBV29-1; abundance: once
CDR3nt: TGTGCCAGCAGAACACGGACAGGGGAATTTGGTGGCTACACCTTC; CDR3aa: CASRTRTGEFGGYTF; d_gene: TRBD1; j_gene: TRBJ1-2; v_gene: TRBV6-2/TRBV6-3; abundance: -
CDR3nt: TGTGCCAGCAGTCGCAGGGGAGTGGATGAGACCCAGTACTTC; CDR3aa: CASSRRGVDETQYF; d_gene: -; j_gene: TRBJ2-5; v_gene: TRBV28; abundance: -
CDR3nt: TGTGCCACCGGAAGACAGTACAATGAGCAGTTCTTC; CDR3aa: CATGRQYNEQFF; d_gene: -; j_gene: TRBJ2-1; v_gene: TRBV24-1; abundance: few
CDR3nt: TGTGCCAGCAGCTTCCTTAGCGGGGCCCTCTCCTACGAGCAGTACTTC; CDR3aa: CASSFLSGALSYEQYF; d_gene: TRBD2; j_gene: TRBJ2-7; v_gene: TRBV7-2; abundance: few
CDR3nt: TGTGCCAGCAGTTCTCGACAGTCTAGCACAGATACGCAGTATTTT; CDR3aa: CASSSRQSSTDTQYF; d_gene: -; j_gene: TRBJ2-3; v_gene: TRBV6-2/TRBV6-3; abundance: -
CDR3nt: TGTGCCAGCAGTAGACTCCTAGAGGGCTACAATGAGCAGTTCTTC; CDR3aa: CASSRLLEGYNEQFF; d_gene: -; j_gene: TRBJ2-1; v_gene: TRBV27; abundance: few
CDR3nt: TGCAGTGCCCCTAGGGACTCGCACTCAGATACGCAGTATTTT; CDR3aa: CSAPRDSHSDTQYF; d_gene: -; j_gene: TRBJ2-3; v_gene: TRBV20-1; abundance: few
CDR3nt: TGTGCCAGCAGCTTGGCTAACGGTAAAGAGACCCAGTACTTC; CDR3aa: CASSLANGKETQYF; d_gene: -; j_gene: TRBJ2-5; v_gene: TRBV5-6; abundance: -
CDR3nt: TGCAGTGCTGAAAGGACTAGCGGTTCCTACGAGCAGTACTTC; CDR3aa: CSAERTSGSYEQYF; d_gene: TRBD2; j_gene: TRBJ2-7; v_gene: TRBV20-1; abundance: -
CDR3nt: TGTGCCAGCAGCTTGCTACTAGTGCTCCGCGATGAGCAGTTCTTC; CDR3aa: CASSLLLVLRDEQFF; d_gene: -; j_gene: TRBJ2-1; v_gene: TRBV5-6; abundance: -
CDR3nt: TGTGCCAGCAGCGGTACTAGCGGGGGGCCGGGAGAGACCCAGTACTTC; CDR3aa: CASSGTSGGPGETQYF; d_gene: TRBD2; j_gene: TRBJ2-5; v_gene: TRBV2; abundance: -
CDR3nt: TGTGCCAGCAGCGCCCTCAGGGGAGACGAGCAGTACTTC; CDR3aa: CASSALRGDEQYF; d_gene: -; j_gene: TRBJ2-7; v_gene: TRBV9; abundance: -
CDR3nt: TGTGCCAGCACAACCCCGGGCAGGAGAAACTATGGCTACACCTTC; CDR3aa: CASTTPGRRNYGYTF; d_gene: -; j_gene: TRBJ1-2; v_gene: TRBV27; abundance: few
CDR3nt: TGTGCCACCAGTGAAGGGCAGGGGGCTCGCACAGATACGCAGTATTTT; CDR3aa: CATSEGQGARTDTQYF; d_gene: TRBD1; j_gene: TRBJ2-3; v_gene: TRBV24-1; abundance: -
CDR3nt: TGTGCCAGCAGTTTACCCGGCAGTTCAAACGAGCAGTACTTC; CDR3aa: CASSLPGSSNEQYF; d_gene: -; j_gene: TRBJ2-7; v_gene: TRBV12-3/TRBV12-4; abundance: -
CDR3nt: TGTGCCAGCAGTTACGGGACTAGCGTCTACAATGAGCAGTTCTTC; CDR3aa: CASSYGTSVYNEQFF; d_gene: TRBD2; j_gene: TRBJ2-1; v_gene: TRBV6-2/TRBV6-3; abundance: -
CDR3nt: TGTGCCAGCAGCCACCGGTGGGAGCAGTTCTTC; CDR3aa: CASSHRWEQFF; d_gene: -; j_gene: TRBJ2-1; v_gene: TRBV3-1; abundance: -
CDR3nt: TGCAGCGTTGGGCACGGAGACTACGAGCAGTACTTC; CDR3aa: CSVGHGDYEQYF; d_gene: -; j_gene: TRBJ2-7; v_gene: TRBV29-1; abundance: -
CDR3nt: TGTGCCAGCAGTTACTGGACAGGGGGCGGGGGCACTGAAGCTTTCTTT; CDR3aa: CASSYWTGGGGTEAFF; d_gene: TRBD1; j_gene: TRBJ1-1; v_gene: TRBV6-5; abundance: -
CDR3nt: TGCAGTGCTCCCCCGGGATTGACAGATACGCAGTATTTT; CDR3aa: CSAPPGLTDTQYF; d_gene: -; j_gene: TRBJ2-3; v_gene: TRBV20-1; abundance: few
CDR3nt: TGCGCCAGCAGCCAGCGTTCCGGGGGGGGGTCCTACAATGAGCAGTTCTTC; CDR3aa: CASSQRSGGGSYNEQFF; d_gene: TRBD2; j_gene: TRBJ2-1; v_gene: TRBV4-3; abundance: -
CDR3nt: TGTGCCAGCAGCCAGGACAGGGACCTTGAGCAGTACTTC; CDR3aa: CASSQDRDLEQYF; d_gene: TRBD1; j_gene: TRBJ2-7; v_gene: TRBV28; abundance: few
CDR3nt: TGCGCCAGCAGCACGAGACAGGGGGCGCCCGGCTACACCTTC; CDR3aa: CASSTRQGAPGYTF; d_gene: TRBD1; j_gene: TRBJ1-2; v_gene: TRBV5-1; abundance: few
CDR3nt: TGTGCCATCAGTGAACCCGGCTCCAGGGGGATTGTCTACAATGAGCAGTTCTTC; CDR3aa: CAISEPGSRGIVYNEQFF; d_gene: TRBD1; j_gene: TRBJ2-1; v_gene: TRBV10-3; abundance: -
CDR3nt: TGCGCCAGCAGCACCGGGACGTATGAGCAGTTCTTC; CDR3aa: CASSTGTYEQFF; d_gene: -; j_gene: TRBJ2-1; v_gene: TRBV5-1; abundance: few
CDR3nt: TGTGCCAGCAGTAACGACAGGGGCCCCAACCTCATTGCAACTAATGAAAAACTGTTTTTT; CDR3aa: CASSNDRGPNLIATNEKLFF; d_gene: TRBD1; j_gene: TRBJ1-4; v_gene: TRBV6-5; abundance: -
CDR3nt: TGTGCCAGCGTGGCCCCTGGGCACACTGAAGCTTTCTTT; CDR3aa: CASVAPGHTEAFF; d_gene: -; j_gene: TRBJ1-1; v_gene: TRBV6-6; abundance: -
CDR3nt: TGTGCCAGCAGCTTCTCATCCGGGACAGGGGTGAACACTGAAGCTTTCTTT; CDR3aa: CASSFSSGTGVNTEAFF; d_gene: TRBD1; j_gene: TRBJ1-1; v_gene: TRBV7-9; abundance: once
CDR3nt: TGCGCCAGCAGCGCGGGACTAGCGGGGGTCGATGAGCAGTACTTC; CDR3aa: CASSAGLAGVDEQYF; d_gene: TRBD2; j_gene: TRBJ2-4; v_gene: TRBV5-1; abundance: -
CDR3nt: TGCAGTGCAGACACGGGACAGAGTAACTATGGCTACACCTTC; CDR3aa: CSADTGQSNYGYTF; d_gene: TRBD1; j_gene: TRBJ1-2; v_gene: TRBV20-1; abundance: -
CDR3nt: TGTGCCAGCAGGGATACAGGGGTATCCGAGCAGTACTTC; CDR3aa: CASRDTGVSEQYF; d_gene: TRBD1; j_gene: TRBJ2-7; v_gene: TRBV6-5; abundance: -
CDR3nt: TGTGCCAGCAGTCACGGACTAGTGGAAGGGACCCAGTACTTC; CDR3aa: CASSHGLVEGTQYF; d_gene: TRBD2; j_gene: TRBJ2-5; v_gene: TRBV27; abundance: -
CDR3nt: TGCAGCGTTGAACGGACAGGGGATTTCTATGGCTACACCTTC; CDR3aa: CSVERTGDFYGYTF; d_gene: TRBD1; j_gene: TRBJ1-2; v_gene: TRBV29-1; abundance: -
CDR3nt: TGTGCCAGCAGTGGAGGGGTCCCAGAGACCCAGTACTTC; CDR3aa: CASSGGVPETQYF; d_gene: -; j_gene: TRBJ2-5; v_gene: TRBV2; abundance: few
CDR3nt: TGTGCCAGTCGGCGGACTAGCGGGAACACCGGGGAGCTGTTTTTT; CDR3aa: CASRRTSGNTGELFF; d_gene: TRBD2; j_gene: TRBJ2-2; v_gene: TRBV6-2/TRBV6-3; abundance: -
CDR3nt: TGCAGCGCCGGAGGGGGAAATGAAAAACTGTTTTTT; CDR3aa: CSAGGGNEKLFF; d_gene: -; j_gene: TRBJ1-4; v_gene: TRBV29-1; abundance: -